Shown below are 19 T cell receptor beta chains from a single sample sequenced in a study of beta chain features in type 1 diabetes. Expressed TCRB transcripts were sequenced, since all the RNA that had been isolated was reverse transcribed. Clones were read by immunoSEQ multiplex PCR, and TCRdb kept only the in-frame ones, dropping some. The sample holds 200,000 to 300,000 clones, approximately 14% seen once. Sequencing was done on a sample of naive CD4+ T cells from blood. These receptors all come from a woman aged 40 to 49 in good health.

This clone occurred a few times. The chain has TRBV5-4 and TRBJ1-2; D remains unclear. CDR1 and CDR2 (germline): SGHNT, YYREEE (reference sequence). Trimming removed 2 bases from V and 4 bases from J, with 15 bases in between. The CDR3 is made up of 15 amino acids. CDR3 DNA sequence: TGTGCCAGCAGCTTTCGGGCAGCGACTATCTATGGCTACACCTTC. It specifies CASSFRAATIYGYTF.

This clone was picked up a small number of times. The rearrangement links TRBV6-1 to TRBJ1-2, with D maybe TRBD1 (5 bases). Trimming took off 0 bases at V and 4 bases at J, with 9 bases between the two ends. Germline V gene lookup returns CDR1 MNHNS and CDR2 SASEGT. This CDR3 spans 14 amino acids. The CDR3, as DNA: TGTGCCAGCAGTGAAGCGGGGGGAGGCTATGGCTACACCTTC. It specifies CASSEAGGGYGYTF.

This clone was detected a few times. V usage is TRBV7-6 and J usage is TRBJ1-2; 7 nucleotides agree with TRBD1. V was pared by 5 bases and J by 3 bases, with 3 bases of the junction left unmatched. This CDR3 has 13 amino acids. From germline, CDR1 is SGHVS and CDR2 FNYEAQ. The CDR3: CASSPGQDYGYTF. CDR3 bases: TGTGCCAGCAGCCCTGGACAGGACTATGGCTACACCTTC.

This clone was detected only a few times. The V call is TRBV2, the J call TRBJ2-7; D perhaps matches TRBD2 (6 bases). Germline CDR1 reads SNHLY; CDR2 reads FYNNEI. V lost 5 bases and J lost 3, with 14 bases in between. This CDR3 region has 14 residues. CDR3 nucleotides: TGTGCCAGCAGTTTCGGGACTCTTCTCTACGAGCAGTACTTC. Amino acids: CASSFGTLLYEQYF.

The chain employs TRBV5-1 and TRBJ1-5, with D possibly matching TRBD1 (6 bases). V was trimmed by 0 bases and J by 4 bases, leaving 20 bases between them. CDR1 is SGHRS and CDR2 is YFSETQ in the germline V gene. The CDR3 totals 18 residues. The CDR3 DNA sequence: TGCGCCAGCAGCTTGGATCCCGCGGGGGCAGGGATAAATCAGCCCCAGCATTTT. This gives the protein CASSLDPAGAGINQPQHF.

The J gene is TRBJ1-6, the V gene TRBV11-2; TRBD1 agrees at 9 bases. Trimming at V came to 5 bases and at J to 9 bases, leaving 8 bases not matched to a gene. The CDR3 has 15 residues. Germline V gene sequence: CDR1 SGHAT, CDR2 FQNNGV. The CDR3 is CASSPGADRGSPLHF. The CDR3 DNA reads as TGTGCCAGCAGCCCCGGGGCGGACAGGGGTTCACCCCTCCACTTT.

This clone was seen more than once but under ten times. V usage is TRBV5-4 and J usage is TRBJ2-1; a possible D gene is TRBD2 (7 bases). Germline CDR1 SGHNT, CDR2 YYREEE (reference sequence). V was clipped by 4 bases and J by 12 bases, with 20 bases between them. The CDR3 runs 14 residues. The CDR3 is CASSQGGGFSRQFF. The CDR3 nucleotides read TGTGCCAGCAGCCAAGGGGGGGGGTTCAGCAGGCAGTTCTTC.

The chain employs TRBV2 and TRBJ2-7; tentatively, D is TRBD1 (6 bases). The V end lost 4 bases, the J end lost 1 base, and 8 bases lay between the germline ends. The CDR3 totals 13 residues. Germline-derived CDR1 and CDR2 are SNHLY and FYNNEI. Here the CDR3 DNA reads TGTGCCAGCAGTGGACAGGCTTCCTACGAGCAGTACTTC. Protein: CASSGQASYEQYF.

The chain recombines TRBV25-1 with TRBJ2-5; 9 nucleotides match TRBD2. The CDR3 is 16 residues long. The junction had 9 bases not matched to a gene; V was cut back by 2 bases and J by 5 bases. Germline V gene lookup returns CDR1 MGHDK and CDR2 SYGVNS. This CDR3 reads CASSELGGGASETQYF. The CDR3 region has the DNA TGTGCCAGCAGTGAACTGGGCGGGGGGGCGTCGGAGACCCAGTACTTC.

This clone was seen a handful of times. The chain carries TRBV9 and TRBJ1-2; 9 bases map to TRBD1. This CDR3 contains 21 residues. Per the germline V gene, CDR1 is SGDLS and CDR2 is YYNGEE. V shed 0 bases, J shed 2 bases, and the junction held 20 bases outside the gene matches. The CDR3 bases are TGTGCCAGCAGCGTAGGGGAAAGGGGACAGGGCGATACGCGACAAAACTATGGCTACACCTTC. This sequence encodes CASSVGERGQGDTRQNYGYTF.

This clone has only a few counts. In nucleotides, the CDR3 is TGTGCCCCGGGGGACCCGGGACGAGGAATGGAAGAGGCCTACAATGAGCAGTTCTTC. Its protein product is CAPGDPGRGMEEAYNEQFF. The J gene is TRBJ2-1, the V gene TRBV13; maybe TRBD2 (6 bases). Germline lookup yields CDR1 PRHDT and CDR2 FYEKMQ (reference sequence). V dropped 11 bases and J dropped 2 bases, with 31 bases sitting between them. The CDR3 runs to 19 residues.

This clone has only a few counts. Additional DNA sequences in this sample encode the identical CDR3. V and J are TRBV7-2 and TRBJ2-2; D may be TRBD1 (6 bases). With 4 bases removed from V and 8 bases from J, the gap between germline ends came to 11 bases. CDR3 size: 13 residues. Germline CDR1 and CDR2: SGHTA and FQGNSA. The DNA of the CDR3 is TGTGCCAGCAGCTCACAGGGCGCGGGGGAGCTGTTTTTT. Its protein product is CASSSQGAGELFF.

In its sample, this clone was seen a few times. The rearrangement links TRBV27 to TRBJ1-2; D may be TRBD1 (5 bases). Germline loops: CDR1 MNHEY, CDR2 SMNVEV (reference sequence). Trimming stripped 3 bases from V and 0 bases from J, with 14 bases between. The CDR3 loop spans 16 amino acids. The CDR3 loop is CASSFLQGHSNYGYTF. The CDR3 DNA reads as TGTGCCAGCAGTTTTCTTCAGGGTCATTCTAACTATGGCTACACCTTC.

This clone was seen more than once but under ten times. The chain recombines TRBV9 with TRBJ1-6; 10 nucleotides agree with TRBD1. In germline, CDR1 is SGDLS, CDR2 YYNGEE. This CDR3 spans 15 amino acids. The junction had 5 bases not matched to a gene; V was cut back by 4 bases and J by 7 bases. The chain's CDR3 is CASSPGGQGNSPLHF. In DNA, the CDR3 is TGTGCCAGCAGCCCAGGGGGACAGGGGAATTCACCCCTCCACTTT. The variable domain in full, with the rest retrieved from reference TRBV9 and TRBJ1-6, is DSGVTQTPKHLITATGQRVTLRCSPRSGDLSVYWYQQSLDQGLQFLIQYYNGEERAKGNILERFSAQQFPDLHSELNLSSLELGDSALYFCASSPGGQGNSPLHFGNGTRLTVT.

V gene TRBV4-1 combines with J gene TRBJ2-5; 13 bases are shared with TRBD2. Germline loops: CDR1 MGHRA, CDR2 YSYEKL. The CDR3 runs 18 residues. V lost 2 bases to trimming and J lost 5 bases; unmatched junction nucleotides: 11. CDR3 coding DNA: TGCGCCAGCAGCCAACTGGGACTAGCGGGGTGGGATAGGGAGACCCAGTACTTC. It encodes CASSQLGLAGWDRETQYF.

This clone was detected a few times. The chain employs TRBV5-4 and TRBJ2-5; 8 bases are shared with TRBD1. The CDR3 loop spans 15 amino acids. From germline, CDR1 is SGHNT and CDR2 YYREEE (reference sequence). V dropped 4 bases and J dropped 2; count of bases not matched to a gene: 7. The CDR3: CASSMPRGRQETQYF. As DNA, the CDR3 is TGTGCCAGCAGCATGCCCAGGGGGCGACAAGAGACCCAGTACTTC.

The chain is built from TRBV7-8 and TRBJ2-7, with D possibly being TRBD2 (6 bases). From germline, CDR1 is SGHVS and CDR2 FQNEAQ. This CDR3 is built from 14 residues. Trimming stripped 6 bases from V and 5 bases from J, with 17 bases between. CDR3 loop: CASRTRTTTDEQYF. CDR3 DNA sequence: TGTGCCAGCAGAACTCGGACTACAACGGACGAGCAGTACTTC.

This chain joins TRBV28 and TRBJ1-5, with D perhaps TRBD1 (6 bases). The CDR3 extends over 15 amino acids. Germline CDR1 reads MDHEN; CDR2 reads SYDVKM. Trimming pared 4 bases from V and 6 bases from J, leaving 16 bases between. The CDR3 bases are TGTGCCAGCAGTTCCCCAGGGGCAGGAAGTCAGCCCCAGCATTTT. This gives the protein CASSSPGAGSQPQHF.

V usage is TRBV7-2 and J usage is TRBJ1-1; no firm D call. Germline loops: CDR1 SGHTA, CDR2 FQGNSA. CDR3 length: 13 amino acids. The V and J ends lost 5 bases and 4 bases respectively, with 11 bases between them. The CDR3 loop reads CASSPLGGTEAFF. Here the CDR3 DNA reads TGTGCCAGCAGCCCCCTGGGAGGCACTGAAGCTTTCTTT.